Included here is one TCR beta chain sequence, with context. The sample is drawn from a study of blood T cell repertoires in COVID-19. Study in general: Some COVID-19 samples were acute and others convalescent; all came from the United States, Italy and Spain. T cells, B-cell-depleted T cells, or PBMCs provided the cDNA or gDNA that served as material.

Unmatched junction bases numbered 3, after V lost 7 bases and J lost 6 bases. Germline V lookup: CDR1 LNHDA, CDR2 SQIVND (reference sequence). This CDR3 spans 12 amino acids. How the authors handled the data: Using reference gene primer amplification, nucleated cell counts were estimated. Some clones are missing from TCRdb's copy, which holds only in-frame ones; the method was immunoSEQ multiplex PCR. V and J calls and clone size are those listed in that table; D and trimming were worked out from the DNA. The profile shows 120,000 or so clones, over 65% of them singletons. The chain has TRBV19 and TRBJ1-2; 9 positions agree with TRBD1. This receptor was obtained from a woman older than 75 with acute or convalescent COVID-19. The sample comprised peripheral blood. The CDR3 protein is CASIGDRDGYTF. CDR3 DNA: TGTGCCAGTATCGGGGACAGGGATGGCTACACCTTC.